This is a list of T cell receptor beta chains from one sample in a study of TIL therapy for anti-PD-1-resistant metastatic lung cancer. Using immunoSEQ multiplex PCR, the repertoire was profiled, and TCRdb retains in-frame clones only, with some absent. The sample yields tens of thousands of clones, roughly 80% seen once. The sequences come from blood, collected at baseline. These receptor sequences come from a person aged 25 to 80 with non-small cell lung cancer. CDR3s include the opening cysteine and the closing phenylalanine or tryptophan.

J gene,V gene,CDR3 protein
TRBJ1-3,TRBV11-2,CASSSHIGNTIYF
TRBJ1-3,TRBV9,CASSVEEGGHSGNTIYF
TRBJ2-7,TRBV7-9,CASSSSKEQYF
TRBJ2-1,TRBV6-5,CASSYGTATNEQFF
TRBJ2-1,TRBV20-1,CSASRTEQFF
TRBJ2-7,TRBV18,CASSPGVAYEQYF
TRBJ1-3,TRBV10-3,CAITGGNTIYF
TRBJ2-7,TRBV6-1,CASSFSRESYEQYF
TRBJ2-7,TRBV9,CASSASGGFLYEQYF
TRBJ1-1,TRBV28,CASSLKQTGGYTEAFF
TRBJ2-7,TRBV5-6,CASSSDAFPRQYEQYF
TRBJ1-6,TRBV18,CASSPTPGSPLHF
TRBJ2-7,TRBV5-4,CASSLVGRGGGEQYF
TRBJ1-6,TRBV7-3,CASGLFGSSPLHF
TRBJ2-5,TRBV6-5,CASSRDWGGQETQYF
TRBJ2-5,TRBV14,CASSHRIGLAGLETQYF
TRBJ2-5,TRBV7-7,CASSLLGSETQYF
TRBJ2-3,TRBV19,CATRRGDSTDTQYF
TRBJ2-7,TRBV5-4,CASSFGPQGAAEQYF
TRBJ2-1,TRBV5-1,CASGRLAGGSSFSYNEQFF
TRBJ1-1,TRBV19,CASSLYTNTEAFF
TRBJ1-5,TRBV6-5,CASSYSYNQPQHF
TRBJ2-7,TRBV5-5,CASSGGGQAFEQYF
TRBJ2-1,TRBV28,CASSVLGSYNEQFF
TRBJ2-2,TRBV30,CAWSVVSGISGELFF
TRBJ2-7,TRBV4-2,CASSQVAAGRAYEQYF
TRBJ2-2,TRBV28,CASSRGQTGELFF
TRBJ1-6,TRBV14,CASSQRQWGNSPLHF
TRBJ2-1,TRBV2,CASSALATTYNEQFF
TRBJ2-5,TRBV2,CATLGETQYF
TRBJ2-7,TRBV19,CASNSGRASYEQYF
TRBJ1-1,TRBV4-1,CASSQGAANTEAFF
TRBJ2-1,TRBV7-2,CASSLVGGGVPFRQFF
TRBJ2-5,TRBV19,CASSRTGGFQETQYF
TRBJ2-2,TRBV7-3,CASREQGDTGELFF
TRBJ2-3,TRBV7-2,CASSFGTLTDTQYF
TRBJ1-5,TRBV7-2,CASNSGLGQPQHF
TRBJ2-3,TRBV11-2,CASSLRQFTDTQYF
TRBJ2-7,TRBV11-1,CASSLGTASLEQYF
TRBJ1-2,TRBV5-5,CASSLAESYGYTF
TRBJ2-1,TRBV27,CASSLQLANEQFF
TRBJ1-2,TRBV11-2,CASSTRGGYTF
TRBJ2-3,TRBV7-3,CASSSTTGVYTQYF
TRBJ1-2,TRBV9,CASSVGQGASYYGYTF
TRBJ1-6,TRBV7-9,CASSLEGYNSPLHF
TRBJ1-5,TRBV5-6,CASSLMSGTINQPQHF
TRBJ1-6,TRBV4-2,CASSLPGAALNSPLHF
TRBJ1-5,TRBV19,CASSTGGNQPQHF
TRBJ1-3,TRBV6-1,CASGTRVNTIYF
TRBJ2-1,TRBV9,CASSEGLIGEQFF
TRBJ2-5,TRBV2,CASRDGQGVQETQYF
TRBJ2-7,TRBV4-3,CASSQGPSTRSSYEQYF
TRBJ1-4,TRBV11-1,CASSVEGKLFF
TRBJ2-7,TRBV6-6,CASGLAGVYEQYF
TRBJ2-4,TRBV10-1,CASSGLASPLAKNIQYF
TRBJ2-4,TRBV7-2,CASSLEAGQKNIQYF
TRBJ2-7,TRBV7-9,CASSFKGVEQYF
TRBJ1-1,TRBV4-3,CASSQDHLVNTEAFF
TRBJ2-3,TRBV19,CASSKGTKTDTQYF